What follows are 5 T cell receptor beta chains derived from one specimen sequenced in a study of T cell responses to AZD1222 COVID-19 vaccine. Produced via immunoSEQ multiplex PCR; TCRdb's table is partial and in-frame only. This table has fewer than 150,000 clones, 75% to 90% appearing once. Sequences were derived from peripheral blood, sampled on day 0 of AZD1222 vaccination. Receptors were obtained from an adult in good health.

This chain uses TRBV2 with TRBJ2-7; no definite D call. Germline-derived CDR1 and CDR2 are SNHLY and FYNNEI. The CDR3 totals 13 residues. V gave up 7 bases and J gave up 2 bases, with 12 bases separating them. The CDR3 DNA reads TGTGCCAGCAATTCCGGGCCGCCCTACGAGCAGTACTTC. Encoded protein: CASNSGPPYEQYF.

V is TRBV2 and J is TRBJ2-3; the D gene is possibly TRBD2 (5 bases). Trimming took 3 bases from V and 8 from J, leaving 12 bases between them. Per the germline V gene, CDR1 is SNHLY and CDR2 is FYNNEI. This CDR3 region has 13 residues. The CDR3: CASSEEPAGTQYF. DNA for the CDR3: TGTGCCAGCAGTGAGGAGCCGGCGGGTACGCAGTATTTT. The complete variable domain, with remaining parts taken from reference TRBV2 and TRBJ2-3, reads EPEVTQTPSHQVTQMGQEVILRCVPISNHLYFYWYRQILGQKVEFLVSFYNNEISEKSEIFDDQFSVERPDGSNFTLKIRSTKLEDSAMYFCASSEEPAGTQYFGPGTRLTVL.

J is TRBJ2-7 and V is TRBV9, with a weak D call TRBD1 (5 bases). The V and J ends lost 0 bases and 2 bases respectively, with 9 bases between them. The CDR3 loop spans 14 amino acids. The germline V gene has CDR1 SGDLS and CDR2 YYNGEE. The CDR3 DNA reads TGTGCCAGCAGCGTAGGCAGGGATACCTACGAGCAGTACTTC. It yields the protein CASSVGRDTYEQYF.

The chain uses TRBV5-6 and TRBJ1-1; D not resolved. The CDR3 runs to 14 residues. Trimming pared 4 bases from V and 6 bases from J, leaving 16 bases between. CDR1 is SGHDT and CDR2 is YYEEEE in the germline V gene. CDR3 DNA sequence: TGTGCCAGCAGCCCCGGCCCCCGGGAGGCTGAAGCTTTCTTT. Its translation is CASSPGPREAEAFF.

The chain carries TRBV11-1 and TRBJ1-2; the D gene is possibly TRBD1 (5 bases). The V end was cut by 4 bases, the J end by 4 bases, with 16 bases between. Germline-derived CDR1 and CDR2 are SGHAT and FQDESV (reference sequence). This CDR3 region has 15 residues. CDR3 amino acids: CASSSVNGGTYGYTF. CDR3 nucleotide sequence: TGTGCCAGCAGCTCCGTCAACGGAGGGACCTATGGCTACACCTTC.